This entry describes one T cell receptor (beta chain). The antigen is undetermined. Primers used in a second PCR of about 6 to 11 cycles were a sample-barcoded 5' primer and a J-beta primer mix. TCRdb recomputed calls from the 5' RACE reads with MiXCR, one row per CDR3 protein. The data show about 970,000 distinct CDR3 sequences, roughly 50% seen once. Staff drew around 10 milliliters of peripheral blood from each donor. Each sample had at least 6 million PBMCs isolated. Between the trimmed V and J ends, which lost 1 base and 0 bases, there was a span of 19 bases. Germline-derived CDR1 and CDR2 are SGHRS and YFSETQ. The CDR3 consists of 18 residues. This sample was taken from a study of blood T cells in healthy people across ages. Notes on the study in general: Aged donors had fewer naive CD4+ cells and lower diversity than long-lived donors.

This sequence originates from a woman in her fifties or sixties in good health. This chain uses TRBV5-1 with TRBJ1-1; maybe TRBD1 (6 bases). Material for sequencing was blood. Here the CDR3 reads CASSLYSGAAHMNTEAFF. CDR3 bases: TGCGCCAGCAGCTTGTATTCGGGGGCGGCCCATATGAACACTGAAGCTTTCTTT.